This T cell receptor (beta chain) was recorded in a study of T cell responses to AZD1222 COVID-19 vaccine. This CDR3 comprises 12 residues. V gave up 4 bases and J gave up 6 bases, with 8 bases separating them. Germline-derived CDR1 and CDR2 are SGDLS and YYNGEE. Second-dose schedules of about 4 or about 12 weeks were combined. Turning to this clone: The antigen is not known.

Repertoires were generated with immunoSEQ multiplex PCR, while TCRdb's copy carries only in-frame clones and drops some. The sample holds around 130,000 clones; 88% are singletons and the top ten take about 3%. Study-wide findings and caveats: Of the AZD1222 recipients, only six or seven were seropositive at baseline. After two AZD1222 doses, spike-specific TCR breadth and depth rose versus day 0.

This sequence originates from an adult who received the AZD1222 COVID-19 vaccine. The chain uses TRBV9 and TRBJ2-1, with unresolved D. The sequencing here drew on peripheral blood, taken 28 days after the second AZD1222 dose. CDR3 region: CASSPSGNEQFF. The CDR3 bases are TGTGCCAGCAGCCCCTCGGGCAATGAGCAGTTCTTC.